The clone carrying this TCR beta chain was seen repeatedly, ten times or more. The data belong to a study of T cells in Graves' hyperthyroidism and ophthalmopathy. TCR beta CDR3 regions were amplified from RNA transcripts. TCR CDR3 regions were first amplified by RT-PCR with HTBI primers. TCRdb recomputed calls from the multiplex PCR reads with MiXCR, one row per CDR3 protein. The sample lists over 650,000 distinct CDR3 sequences; about 17% were seen once. V shed 5 bases and J shed 0 bases, with 15 bases lying between them. CDR3 size: 16 residues. CDR1 SGHVS and CDR2 FQNEAQ come from the germline V gene.

The sequencing sample was made of blood. This chain connects TRBV7-8 to TRBJ2-3, with a possible D match to TRBD2 (6 bases). The TCR sequence derives from a man aged 18-30 years with Graves' hyperthyroidism. The CDR3 loop reads CASSTSLATSTDTQYF. CDR3 DNA: TGTGCCAGCAGCACTAGCTTAGCGACTAGCACAGATACGCAGTATTTT.